This paragraph covers one TCR beta chain sequence. Antigen specificity is unknown. An end of the junction does not agree with germline; a read error may underlie this. This entry comes from a study of cytomegalovirus exposure and HLA in healthy donors. Turning to the study itself: Some 200 million T cells yielded some 100 million unique TCR beta sequences, as an earlier analysis found. Study results and caveats: 87-base-pair reads could not separate some V segments, including TRBV6-2 and TRBV6-3. Later analysis associated a missense DCLRE1C variant with TCR beta V- and J-gene trimming. Within an earlier analysis, most TCR beta V segments proved productive either about 87% or about 30% of the time.

Researchers ran the PCR with 60 Vbeta and 13 Jbeta primers. The repertoire was sequenced with immunoSEQ multiplex PCR; TCRdb's copy has only in-frame clones and lacks some. The sample shows about 160,000 clones, roughly 85% of them seen only once. CDR3 length: 14 residues. Looked up from germline, CDR1 is SNHLY and CDR2 is FYNNEI. The clonotype comes from a boy aged 2 to 10 in good health and CMV-seronegative. The genes are TRBV2 and TRBJ1-1, with 8 bases identical to TRBD1. Material: PBMCs. This CDR3 reads CASREGTGNTEAFF. As DNA, the CDR3 is TGTGCCAGCAGAGAAGGGACAGGGAACACTGAAGCTTTCTTT.